This entry lists 28 T cell receptor beta chains sequenced from one sample in a study of T cells after yellow fever vaccination. MiXCR was run by TCRdb on the 5' RACE reads, yielding one entry per CDR3 protein. This sample has around 350,000 distinct CDR3 sequences; 6.2% occur once, and the top ten carry approximately 16%. The specimen was PBMCs, collected 5 days after the yellow fever booster vaccination. Receptors were obtained from a man aged 30 to 39 who received the YFV17D yellow fever vaccine.

This clonotype was seen at least ten times. This sequence joins TRBV5-4 and TRBJ2-5; D is uncertain. Germline loops: CDR1 SGHNT, CDR2 YYREEE (reference sequence). V was shortened by 3 bases and J by 2 bases, with 14 bases between the two germline ends. CDR3 length equals 15 residues. In DNA, the CDR3 is TGTGCCAGCAGCTCCGTAGAGAGCCTACAAGAGACCCAGTACTTC. This codes for CASSSVESLQETQYF.

This chain connects TRBV20-1 to TRBJ2-3; 8 bases align to TRBD1. The CDR3 sequence is 14 residues long. After removal of 4 bases from V and 6 bases from J, the junction contained 9 bases not matched to a gene. Germline loops: CDR1 DFQATT, CDR2 SNEGSKA (reference sequence). CDR3 nucleotides: TGCAGTGCTACCGGGACAGGTGGGCCGGATACGCAGTATTTT. It yields the protein CSATGTGGPDTQYF.

This clonotype has a count of ten or more. The V gene is TRBV7-2, the J gene TRBJ2-1; D is possibly TRBD1 or TRBD2 (5 bases each). The CDR3 sequence is 12 residues long. Germline V lookup: CDR1 SGHTA, CDR2 FQGNSA. Trimming pared 6 bases from V and 8 bases from J, leaving 11 bases between. In DNA form, the CDR3 reads TGTGCCAGCAGAACCCGGGGCTATGAGCAGTTCTTC. This translates into CASRTRGYEQFF.

In this sample, this clonotype turned up a few times. The CDR3 is CASRTGVSYEQYF. CDR3 bases: TGCGCCAGCCGGACAGGGGTGTCCTACGAGCAGTACTTC. This sequence joins TRBV5-1 and TRBJ2-7; 9 positions match TRBD1. This CDR3 region has 13 residues. The V gene end was trimmed by 7 bases and the J gene end by 1 base; junction bases not matched to a gene: 3. Germline-derived CDR1 and CDR2 are SGHRS and YFSETQ.

This clonotype was picked up a small number of times. The chain employs TRBV28 and TRBJ2-1, with unresolved D. The V and J ends lost 5 bases and 9 bases respectively, with 14 bases between them. This CDR3 spans 13 amino acids. Germline CDR1 is MDHEN and CDR2 is SYDVKM. CDR3 residues: CASSPQPISEQFF. The CDR3 nucleotides read TGTGCCAGCAGTCCCCAGCCGATTAGTGAGCAGTTCTTC.

This chain's CDR3 is CAISSSGLAGFDEQFF. CDR3 DNA sequence: TGTGCCATCAGTTCCTCCGGACTAGCGGGATTCGATGAGCAGTTCTTC. The chain uses TRBV10-3 and TRBJ2-1; TRBD2 aligns across 12 bases. Per germline, CDR1 ENHRY and CDR2 SYGVKD. The length of the CDR3 is 16 residues. J lost 8 bases, V lost 5 bases, and 10 bases had no gene match.

This clonotype was seen a few times. The rearrangement joins TRBV7-2 to TRBJ2-3; 9 bases agree with TRBD2. The J segment lost 1 base and the V segment lost 1 base, leaving 6 bases of the junction unmatched. Germline loops: CDR1 SGHTA, CDR2 FQGNSA. CDR3 size: 17 residues. The DNA for the CDR3 is TGTGCCAGCAGCTTAGTAGGAGCGGGAGGAGGCACAGATACGCAGTATTTT. Amino acid sequence: CASSLVGAGGGTDTQYF.

The chain combines TRBV6-2 or TRBV6-3 with TRBJ1-5, with D perhaps TRBD1 (5 bases). CDR1 and CDR2 (germline): MNHEY, SVGEGT. V shed 2 bases and J shed 4 bases, with 21 bases lying between them. The CDR3 spans 18 residues. The CDR3 region has the DNA TGTGCCAGCAGTTACAACCCACAGGAAGCGGGTTTTAATCAGCCCCAGCATTTT. Translating it yields CASSYNPQEAGFNQPQHF.

This clonotype was counted a few times. J is TRBJ2-7 and V is TRBV20-1; TRBD1 or TRBD2 may be the D gene (5 bases each). Trimming removed 6 bases from V and 7 bases from J, with 22 bases in between. The CDR3 runs to 14 residues. Germline CDR1 DFQATT, CDR2 SNEGSKA (reference sequence). The CDR3 sequence is CSANPGTRGEEQYF. The CDR3 DNA sequence: TGCAGTGCCAACCCCGGGACCAGAGGAGAAGAGCAGTACTTC.

The gene calls are TRBV5-1 and TRBJ2-5; TRBD1 matches at 9 bases. From germline, CDR1 is SGHRS and CDR2 YFSETQ. This CDR3 region has 18 residues. V lost 0 bases to trimming and J lost 3 bases; unmatched junction nucleotides: 12. CDR3 region: CASSLARAGTGMEETQYF. As DNA, the CDR3 is TGCGCCAGCAGCTTGGCCCGAGCCGGGACAGGGATGGAAGAGACCCAGTACTTC.

At least ten counts were recorded for this clonotype. The chain uses TRBV25-1 and TRBJ2-7, with 8 bases identical to TRBD2. The CDR3 covers 16 residues. The germline gives CDR1 MGHDK, CDR2 SYGVNS. V shed 3 bases and J 0 bases; nucleotides not matched to a gene: 7. The CDR3 DNA reads TGTGCCAGCAGTGAGGCCTCACTAGCGGTCTCCTACGAGCAGTACTTC. As protein: CASSEASLAVSYEQYF.

This clonotype came up a few times. V and J are TRBV12-3 or TRBV12-4 and TRBJ2-7, with D unclear. V lost 5 bases, J lost 0 bases, and 8 bases lay in between. There are 13 residues in the CDR3. The CDR3 DNA sequence: TGTGCCAGCAGTCGCCCCTCCTCCTACGAGCAGTACTTC. Encoded protein: CASSRPSSYEQYF.

This chain joins TRBV7-2 and TRBJ2-6; D ambiguous. V lost 5 bases and J lost 0, with 11 bases in between. The CDR3 loop spans 16 amino acids. Looked up from germline, CDR1 is SGHTA and CDR2 is FQGNSA. DNA for the CDR3: TGTGCCAGCAGCCCCAAGGCCTTCTCTGGGGCCAACGTCCTGACTTTC. Amino acids: CASSPKAFSGANVLTF.

This clonotype has more than one count but fewer than ten. The V and J genes are TRBV11-2 and TRBJ2-3; the match to TRBD1 covers 9 bases. V was clipped by 0 bases and J by 6 bases; unmatched bases: 13. The germline V gene encodes CDR1 SGHAT and CDR2 FQNNGV. The CDR3 totals 18 residues. CDR3 DNA sequence: TGTGCCAGCAGCTTAGAGGCGCCGCGGGACAGGGATGTGGATACGCAGTATTTT. Encoded protein: CASSLEAPRDRDVDTQYF. The whole variable domain, filled in from reference TRBV11-2 and TRBJ2-3, reads EAGVAQSPRYKIIEKRQSVAFWCNPISGHATLYWYQQILGQGPKLLIQFQNNGVVDDSQLPKDRFSAERLKGVDSTLKIQPAKLEDSAVYLCASSLEAPRDRDVDTQYFGPGTRLTVL.

This clonotype has at least ten counts. CDR3 protein: CASSSTSGRRSDTQYF. The CDR3 DNA reads TGCGCCAGCAGCTCAACTAGCGGGAGGAGGTCAGATACGCAGTATTTT. V usage is TRBV5-1 and J usage is TRBJ2-3, with 12 bases lining up with TRBD2. Per germline, CDR1 SGHRS and CDR2 YFSETQ. The length of the CDR3 is 16 residues. V shed 3 bases and J 4 bases; nucleotides not matched to a gene: 6.

The rearrangement joins TRBV18 to TRBJ2-5; 8 bases align to TRBD1. CDR1 and CDR2 from the germline V gene are KGHSH and LQKENI. CDR3 size: 17 residues. J was trimmed by 4 bases and V by 2 bases; bases with no gene match: 12. The CDR3 protein is CASSPSLRDRSGETQYF. In DNA form, the CDR3 reads TGTGCCAGCTCACCATCACTTCGGGACAGGTCGGGAGAGACCCAGTACTTC.

CDR3 residues: CSANRDTGSYNEQFF. The CDR3 DNA sequence: TGCAGTGCTAACCGGGACACAGGCTCCTACAATGAGCAGTTCTTC. The gene calls are TRBV20-1 and TRBJ2-1; D is possibly TRBD1 (6 bases). This CDR3 is built from 15 residues. Germline CDR1 DFQATT, CDR2 SNEGSKA (reference sequence). V lost 4 bases and J 0 bases, leaving 13 bases between the germline ends.

The chain joins TRBV20-1 to TRBJ1-1; maybe TRBD1 (5 bases). V was cut by 1 base and J by 4 bases, with 10 bases left in between. The CDR3 length is 13 residues. Germline CDR1 DFQATT, CDR2 SNEGSKA (reference sequence). The CDR3 nucleotides are TGCAGTGCTAGAGTGCAGGGTGGCACTGAAGCTTTCTTT. It is translated as CSARVQGGTEAFF.

The genes are TRBV7-6 and TRBJ2-1, with TRBD2 matching 12 bases. Germline CDR1 is SGHVS and CDR2 is FNYEAQ. Losses at the gene ends were 4 bases for V and 4 bases for J; bases not matched to a gene: 8. The CDR3 loop spans 17 amino acids. The CDR3 DNA is TGTGCCAGCAGCTCGCGACTAGCGGGAGTTGTATACAATGAGCAGTTCTTC. Encoded protein: CASSSRLAGVVYNEQFF.

This clonotype was seen more than once but under ten times. This sequence joins TRBV7-6 and TRBJ1-6; possibly TRBD1 for D (5 bases). Looked up from germline, CDR1 is SGHVS and CDR2 is FNYEAQ. The CDR3 totals 16 residues. The ends were cut back, 1 base at V and 10 bases at J, with 17 bases in the middle. CDR3 nucleotides: TGTGCCAGCAGCTTAGGAAGGGGTACTGACGACTCACCCCTCCACTTT. Translation: CASSLGRGTDDSPLHF.

This clonotype was recorded at least ten times. The rearrangement uses TRBV6-6 and TRBJ2-1; D remains unclear. The V end lost 6 bases, the J end lost 2 bases, and 5 bases lay between the germline ends. The CDR3 is made up of 12 amino acids. The germline V gene has CDR1 MNHNY and CDR2 SVGAGI (reference sequence). CDR3 amino acids: CASSPTYNEQFF. DNA for the CDR3: TGTGCCAGCAGCCCAACCTACAATGAGCAGTTCTTC.

This clonotype was picked up a small number of times. This chain joins TRBV6-1 and TRBJ2-1; possible D gene TRBD1, 6 bases. CDR1 and CDR2 from the germline V gene are MNHNS and SASEGT. With 4 bases removed from V and 8 bases from J, the gap between germline ends came to 15 bases. The CDR3 spans 14 residues. CDR3 coding DNA: TGTGCCAGCAGTGCTACAGGGACCGGGTATGAGCAGTTCTTC. Translation gives CASSATGTGYEQFF.

J is TRBJ1-5 and V is TRBV6-5, with unresolved D. The CDR3 is 16 amino acids. The V end was cut by 2 bases, the J end by 6 bases, with 17 bases between. CDR1 and CDR2 from the germline V gene are MNHEY and SVGAGI. The CDR3 loop is CASSYLVSIDGQPQHF. Here the CDR3 DNA reads TGTGCCAGCAGTTACCTTGTATCCATAGATGGTCAGCCCCAGCATTTT.

This clonotype has only a few counts. The chain's CDR3 is CSARDPPLEQYF. In DNA form, the CDR3 reads TGCAGTGCTAGAGACCCCCCTCTCGAGCAGTACTTC. The chain couples TRBV20-1 to TRBJ2-7, with D uncertain. V was clipped by 0 bases and J by 6 bases, with 9 bases between them. Germline values: CDR1 DFQATT, CDR2 SNEGSKA (reference sequence). The CDR3 spans 12 residues.

About this clonotype: One junction end does not reproduce the germline sequence, and a read error may be involved. The V call is TRBV5-1, the J call TRBJ2-1; the match to TRBD2 covers 10 bases. Germline CDR1 and CDR2: SGHRS and YFSETQ. The CDR3 covers 13 residues. This CDR3 reads CASGLAEYNEQLF. In DNA, the CDR3 is TGCGCCAGCGGACTAGCGGAATACAATGAGCAGCTCTTC.

This clonotype was counted a few times. The V and J genes are TRBV20-1 and TRBJ2-7; 9 nucleotides align to TRBD1. CDR1 is DFQATT and CDR2 is SNEGSKA in the germline V gene (reference sequence). With 6 bases clipped from V and 4 bases from J, the junction kept 7 bases outside the gene matches. This CDR3 region has 13 residues. The CDR3 sequence is CSALRDRVYEQYF. DNA for the CDR3: TGCAGTGCCCTCCGGGACAGGGTATACGAGCAGTACTTC.

The rearrangement links TRBV20-1 to TRBJ2-1; TRBD2 aligns across 7 bases. V lost 0 bases to trimming and J lost 5 bases; unmatched junction nucleotides: 4. This CDR3 is built from 14 residues. Germline V gene lookup returns CDR1 DFQATT and CDR2 SNEGSKA (reference sequence). The CDR3 here is CSARDPAGNNEQFF. The CDR3 DNA sequence: TGCAGTGCTAGAGACCCAGCGGGGAACAATGAGCAGTTCTTC.

The J gene is TRBJ2-7, the V gene TRBV6-4; tentative D call: TRBD1 (5 bases). CDR3 length equals 14 residues. V was cut by 3 bases and J by 0 bases, with 9 bases left in between. In germline, CDR1 is MRHNA, CDR2 SNTAGT. This CDR3 reads CASSETESSYEQYF. The CDR3 region has the DNA TGTGCCAGCAGTGAGACAGAAAGCTCCTACGAGCAGTACTTC.